One and the same sample provided the 12 T cell receptor beta chains below, sequenced in a study of technical replicates of blood from a few donors. Clones were sequenced by immunoSEQ multiplex PCR, and TCRdb holds only the in-frame ones, with some missing. The table lists roughly 82,000 clones, around 90% of them singletons. Sequenced: T cells isolated from PBMCs. Receptor source: a human donor in good health.

The chain has TRBV7-6 and TRBJ2-3; 10 nucleotides match TRBD1. Trimming at V came to 2 bases and at J to 3 bases, leaving 2 bases not matched to a gene. The CDR3 runs to 15 residues. CDR1 and CDR2 (germline): SGHVS, FNYEAQ. The CDR3 DNA reads TGTGCCAGCAGCTTAATGGGACAGGGGACAGATACGCAGTATTTT. Translated, it gives CASSLMGQGTDTQYF.

This clone appeared once. V and J are TRBV4-1 and TRBJ2-2, with TRBD2 matching over 8 bases. Looked up from germline, CDR1 is MGHRA and CDR2 is YSYEKL. V lost 5 bases, J lost 4 bases, and 9 bases stayed unmatched. The CDR3 has 16 residues. CDR3 residues: CASSERTSGFTGELFF. The CDR3, as DNA: TGCGCCAGCAGCGAAAGAACTAGCGGCTTCACCGGGGAGCTGTTTTTT.

V is TRBV5-1 and J is TRBJ2-3, with TRBD2 matching over 9 bases. There are 17 residues in the CDR3. J was trimmed by 2 bases and V by 2 bases; bases with no gene match: 9. In germline, CDR1 is SGHRS, CDR2 YFSETQ. CDR3: CASSFTGTSRYTDTQYF. The CDR3 bases are TGCGCCAGCAGCTTTACTGGGACTAGCCGTTACACAGATACGCAGTATTTT.

The chain uses TRBV19 and TRBJ1-5; D is uncertain. Germline V gene data show CDR1 as LNHDA and CDR2 as SQIVND (reference sequence). The CDR3 covers 15 residues. V was trimmed by 5 bases and J by 0 bases, leaving 11 bases between them. CDR3 nucleotides: TGTGCCAGTAGTCTAGGCGGATATAGCAATCAGCCCCAGCATTTT. Its protein is CASSLGGYSNQPQHF. Filled out from reference TRBV19 and TRBJ1-5, the complete variable domain reads DGGITQSPKYLFRKEGQNVTLSCEQNLNHDAMYWYRQDPGQGLRLIYYSQIVNDFQKGDIAEGYSVSREKKESFPLTVTSAQKNPTAFYLCASSLGGYSNQPQHFGDGTRLSIL.

This chain joins TRBV7-8 and TRBJ1-1, with 7 bases fitting TRBD1. The germline gives CDR1 SGHVS, CDR2 FQNEAQ. V lost 5 bases to trimming and J lost 5 bases; unmatched junction nucleotides: 17. The CDR3 is made up of 17 amino acids. The CDR3 DNA follows: TGTGCCAGCAGCCTCCTTTGGCTGGACAGGAAGAAAACTGAAGCTTTCTTT. Its protein product is CASSLLWLDRKKTEAFF.

This chain links TRBV28 with TRBJ1-1, with a possible D match to TRBD1 (6 bases). This CDR3 has 16 amino acids. Germline lookup yields CDR1 MDHEN and CDR2 SYDVKM. The germline V and J ends were trimmed by 5 bases and 1 base, with 17 bases remaining between them. The CDR3 loop is CASSPARGSSNTEAFF. For the CDR3, the DNA is TGTGCCAGCAGTCCCGCTAGGGGGAGTTCGAACACTGAAGCTTTCTTT.

The J gene is TRBJ1-5, the V gene TRBV6-1, with TRBD1 as a possible D gene (5 bases). The V end was cut by 3 bases, the J end by 4 bases, with 10 bases between. Germline values: CDR1 MNHNS, CDR2 SASEGT. The length of the CDR3 is 14 residues. The chain's CDR3 is CASSDPGRNQPQHF. The CDR3 DNA follows: TGTGCCAGCAGTGACCCAGGGCGGAATCAGCCCCAGCATTTT.

The genes are TRBV2 and TRBJ1-2, with 9 nucleotides matching TRBD1. Unmatched junction bases numbered 9, after V lost 4 bases and J lost 6 bases. Germline V CDR1 and CDR2: SNHLY, FYNNEI. The CDR3 runs to 15 residues. Here the CDR3 DNA reads TGTGCCAGCAGTGGGCGACAGGGGGGGAGGGATGGCTACACCTTC. This translates into CASSGRQGGRDGYTF.

The chain recombines TRBV7-9 with TRBJ2-2, with TRBD1 identical over 7 bases. Looked up from germline, CDR1 is SEHNR and CDR2 is FQNEAQ (reference sequence). The CDR3 runs 14 residues. Unmatched junction bases numbered 5, after V lost 4 bases and J lost 6 bases. The CDR3 spells CASSSNRGPGELFF. DNA for the CDR3: TGTGCCAGCAGCTCGAACAGGGGTCCCGGGGAGCTGTTTTTT.

This clone showed up just a few times. This sequence joins TRBV14 and TRBJ2-7; 12 nucleotides match TRBD2. The CDR3 covers 20 residues. Germline lookup yields CDR1 SGHDN and CDR2 FVKESK. V lost 3 bases to trimming and J lost 3 bases; unmatched junction nucleotides: 18. The CDR3 reads CASSHRHLTTSGRAYYEQYF. For the CDR3, the DNA is TGTGCCAGCAGCCACCGCCACCTTACGACTAGCGGGAGAGCCTACTACGAGCAGTACTTC.

This sequence joins TRBV5-1 and TRBJ2-7; 9 bases are shared with TRBD1. Germline-derived CDR1 and CDR2 are SGHRS and YFSETQ. The V and J ends lost 4 bases and 3 bases, in that order; junction bases with no gene match: 8. The CDR3 extends over 15 amino acids. CDR3 DNA: TGCGCCAGCAGCCCCGAGACAGGGGGAGTCTACGAGCAGTACTTC. This encodes CASSPETGGVYEQYF.

V and J are TRBV28 and TRBJ1-3; TRBD1 might be the D (6 bases). The V end lost 5 bases, the J end lost 4 bases, and 18 bases lay between the germline ends. This CDR3 has 16 amino acids. Germline-derived CDR1 and CDR2 are MDHEN and SYDVKM. The DNA for the CDR3 is TGTGCCAGCAGTACCCCTGAGGGGGTGGCAGGAAACACCATATATTTT. Encoded protein: CASSTPEGVAGNTIYF.